This entry features one T cell receptor (beta chain) sequence. Its antigen is unknown. Enrollment shut out patients with autoimmune disease history or systemic immunosuppression. The sample originates from a study of OX40 agonist ivuxolimab in advanced cancers. Study summary: Every 2 weeks, ivuxolimab was infused into the patients intravenously at between 0.01 and 10 mg/kg. Findings and caveats of the study: Mean expanded clone counts were higher in CD8+ than CD4+ T cells. Antigen specificity remained undetermined for the expanded peripheral T cells.

Sequencing was performed with immunoSEQ multiplex PCR; in TCRdb, only in-frame clones are kept and a portion is missing. The data contain under 95,000 clones, around nine tenths of them singletons. The CDR3 is 13 amino acids. V gave up 3 bases and J gave up 11 bases; unmatched junction bases: 8. Germline CDR1 and CDR2: LNHNV and YYDKDF (reference sequence). The sequence derives from an adult with an advanced solid tumor such as melanoma, head and neck, liver or kidney cancer. The sequences come from CD4+ or CD8+ T cells sorted from blood, collected in a trial of the OX40 agonist ivuxolimab. The rearrangement joins TRBV15 to TRBJ1-1; 8 positions match TRBD1. The CDR3 nucleotides are TGTGCCACCAGCAGGGCAGACAGGGGAATGGCTTTCTTT. As protein: CATSRADRGMAFF.